One and the same sample provided the 30 T cell receptor beta chains below, sequenced in a study of blood T cell repertoires in COVID-19 (dated by TCRdb to about 2020). Library creation used the immunoSEQ multiplex PCR assay. This immuneACCESS table, as held by TCRdb, lists in-frame sequences with V and J called but not all clones. Of the missing ones, under half trace to an unresolved V gene in checked studies; the others have no known cause. In this sample the table shows approximately 200,000 clones, around four fifths of which occur a single time. Jointly, the top ten make up around 11% of the sample. The sequencing sample was made of PBMCs or T cells enriched from blood (not recorded which). These receptors all come from a man aged 40-49 years who had recovered from COVID-19.

J is TRBJ1-6 and V is TRBV28; D gene uncertain. Germline CDR1 and CDR2: MDHEN and SYDVKM. The ends were cut back, 4 bases at V and 11 bases at J, with 24 bases in the middle. The length of the CDR3 is 17 residues. CDR3 region: CASSSFGSHGERAPLHF. Written as DNA, the CDR3 is TGTGCCAGCAGTTCGTTTGGATCCCACGGAGAGAGGGCACCCCTCCACTTT.

The gene calls are TRBV19 and TRBJ2-2; 7 nucleotides align to TRBD2. J was trimmed by 5 bases and V by 2 bases; bases with no gene match: 17. Germline CDR1 LNHDA, CDR2 SQIVND (reference sequence). The CDR3 runs 19 residues. CDR3 DNA: TGTGCCAGTAGTATAATTGGACGGCTTCGGGGGGATAGAACCGGGGAGCTGTTTTTT. This gives the protein CASSIIGRLRGDRTGELFF.

This clone has only a few counts. The chain has TRBV4-3 and TRBJ2-7; 8 nucleotides line up with TRBD2. V trimming: 0 bases; J trimming: 6 bases; junction bases outside the gene matches: 10. Germline V gene sequence: CDR1 LGHNA, CDR2 YSLEER. The CDR3 is 16 amino acids. The DNA of the CDR3 is TGCGCCAGCAGCCAAGACGCTAGCGGGCCATATGGCGAGCAGTACGTC. Translated: CASSQDASGPYGEQYV.

The chain combines TRBV27 with TRBJ2-3; D not resolved. There are 14 residues in the CDR3. Germline-derived CDR1 and CDR2 are MNHEY and SMNVEV (reference sequence). V was cut by 6 bases and J by 6 bases, with 16 bases left in between. The CDR3 bases are TGTGCCAGCAGCCCCCGACTGCCCGGGGATACGCAGTATTTT. It specifies CASSPRLPGDTQYF.

The chain employs TRBV27 and TRBJ2-7; TRBD1 aligns across 11 bases. J was trimmed by 4 bases and V by 8 bases; bases with no gene match: 10. Looked up from germline, CDR1 is MNHEY and CDR2 is SMNVEV (reference sequence). There are 15 residues in the CDR3. As DNA, the CDR3 is TGTGCCAGCCTCCCTGGGACAGGGGGGAGGTACGAGCAGTACGTC. This translates into CASLPGTGGRYEQYV.

The V gene is TRBV7-9, the J gene TRBJ2-5, with D perhaps TRBD1 (6 bases). Germline V lookup: CDR1 SEHNR, CDR2 FQNEAQ (reference sequence). Trimming removed 3 bases at V and 5 bases at J, with 19 bases between. This CDR3 comprises 16 residues. The CDR3 coding sequence is TGTGCCAGCAGCTTCCCCTCAGGGGTGGATTGGGAGACCCAGTACTTC. Protein product: CASSFPSGVDWETQYF.

The CDR3 protein is CAISPRGSQETQYF. CDR3 bases: TGTGCCATCAGCCCCAGGGGGAGCCAAGAGACCCAGTACTTC. The chain carries TRBV10-3 and TRBJ2-5; 7 nucleotides line up with TRBD1. Looked up from germline, CDR1 is ENHRY and CDR2 is SYGVKD. CDR3 length equals 14 residues. With V trimmed by 6 bases and J by 1 base, 5 bases remained unmatched.

V usage is TRBV5-6 and J usage is TRBJ1-2; TRBD1 agrees at 8 bases. Germline CDR1 and CDR2: SGHDT and YYEEEE. V shed 4 bases, J shed 2 bases, and the junction held 4 bases outside the gene matches. The CDR3 spans 14 residues. The CDR3 DNA reads as TGTGCCAGCAGCCCCCGGGACAGGAACTATGGCTACACCTTC. Translation: CASSPRDRNYGYTF.

The chain couples TRBV5-6 to TRBJ1-4; D remains unclear. Germline lookup yields CDR1 SGHDT and CDR2 YYEEEE. This CDR3 region has 15 residues. V dropped 2 bases and J dropped 3 bases, with 11 bases sitting between them. CDR3: CASSFTRGSNEKLFF. The CDR3 DNA sequence: TGTGCCAGCAGCTTCACCCGAGGCTCTAATGAAAAACTGTTTTTT.

This clone was detected only a few times. This CDR3 reads CASSFKLAAYEQYF. CDR3 nucleotides: TGTGCCAGCAGTTTTAAGCTAGCGGCCTACGAGCAGTACTTC. The chain employs TRBV28 and TRBJ2-7; 7 bases match TRBD2. CDR3 size: 14 residues. Germline loops: CDR1 MDHEN, CDR2 SYDVKM. Trimming cost V 3 bases and J 2 bases; bases outside gene matches: 4.

V usage is TRBV5-5 and J usage is TRBJ1-1; possibly TRBD1 for D (5 bases). Trimming shortened V by 2 bases and J by 3 bases, and 14 bases separated the two germline ends. Germline-derived CDR1 and CDR2 are SGHKS and YYEKEE (reference sequence). The CDR3 totals 15 residues. DNA of the CDR3: TGTGCCAGCAGCTTCGGTCGGTTGGGGCACACTGAAGCTTTCTTT. As protein: CASSFGRLGHTEAFF.

The chain combines TRBV9 with TRBJ2-7; 8 nucleotides agree with TRBD2. The germline gives CDR1 SGDLS, CDR2 YYNGEE. The CDR3 spans 14 residues. Unmatched junction bases numbered 3, after V lost 2 bases and J lost 2 bases. This chain's CDR3 is CASSVAGGTYEQYF. The CDR3, as DNA: TGTGCCAGCAGCGTGGCGGGAGGAACCTACGAGCAGTACTTC.

The chain uses TRBV5-4 and TRBJ2-5; 9 positions agree with TRBD2. CDR3 size: 16 residues. Looked up from germline, CDR1 is SGHNT and CDR2 is YYREEE (reference sequence). The ends lost 3 bases at V and 0 bases at J; junction bases unmatched: 6. This CDR3 reads CASSSWLAGNQETQYF. Written as DNA, the CDR3 is TGTGCCAGCAGCTCCTGGCTAGCGGGAAACCAAGAGACCCAGTACTTC.

This chain links TRBV9 with TRBJ2-1, with 7 bases matching TRBD1. CDR3 length: 15 residues. J gave up 4 bases and V 1 base, and 5 bases lay outside the gene matches. CDR1 SGDLS and CDR2 YYNGEE come from the germline V gene. CDR3: CASSVWDSKYNEQFF. Written as DNA, the CDR3 is TGTGCCAGCAGCGTATGGGACAGTAAGTACAATGAGCAGTTCTTC.

This chain connects TRBV11-2 to TRBJ2-1; 7 nucleotides agree with TRBD1. This CDR3 has 16 amino acids. CDR1 and CDR2 (germline): SGHAT, FQNNGV. V was pared by 2 bases and J by 8 bases, with 12 bases of the junction left unmatched. CDR3 DNA sequence: TGTGCCAGCAGCTTAAGCCGGGACAGCCTTTTCGATGAGCAGTTCTTC. Translated: CASSLSRDSLFDEQFF.

The rearrangement links TRBV13 to TRBJ2-1; TRBD2 might be the D (5 bases). Trimming took 0 bases from V and 10 from J, leaving 7 bases between them. This CDR3 has 12 residues. Germline-derived CDR1 and CDR2 are PRHDT and FYEKMQ (reference sequence). Here the CDR3 reads CASSLGGKEQFF. DNA of the CDR3: TGTGCCAGCAGCTTAGGCGGGAAGGAGCAGTTCTTC.

As concerns this clone: A read error may explain this, as a much larger clone is one base away. Other DNA sequences in the sample encode the same CDR3. V usage is TRBV27 and J usage is TRBJ1-2; 7 bases fit TRBD1. The CDR3 runs to 15 residues. Trimming removed 1 base from V and 0 bases from J; junction bases left unmatched: 2. Germline V gene data show CDR1 as MNHEY and CDR2 as SMNVEV (reference sequence). The chain's CDR3 is CASSLYRGANYGYTF. CDR3 coding DNA: TGTGCCAGCAGTTTATACAGGGGAGCTAACTATGGCTACACCTTC.

The rearrangement uses TRBV24-1 and TRBJ1-1; 8 nucleotides match TRBD1. CDR3 length: 13 amino acids. Germline V gene sequence: CDR1 KGHDR, CDR2 SFDVKD. Germline trimming cut 9 bases from V and 1 base from J; bases unmatched to any gene: 3. The CDR3 sequence: CATRDRWNTEAFF. The DNA for the CDR3 is TGTGCCACCCGGGACAGGTGGAACACTGAAGCTTTCTTT.

This chain links TRBV14 with TRBJ2-5; no clear D gene. Germline V lookup: CDR1 SGHDN, CDR2 FVKESK. CDR3 size: 17 residues. Trimming left V 0 bases short and J 5 bases short, with 19 bases between. CDR3 loop: CASSQDLARDTRETQYF. The DNA for the CDR3 is TGTGCCAGCAGCCAAGATCTTGCTCGCGATACTCGGGAGACCCAGTACTTC.

The chain is built from TRBV28 and TRBJ2-5, with 12 nucleotides matching TRBD2. Germline CDR1 MDHEN, CDR2 SYDVKM. V gave up 5 bases and J gave up 5 bases; unmatched junction bases: 18. The CDR3 runs 19 residues. Here the CDR3 reads CASSPARTSGTKAGETQYF. The CDR3 DNA sequence: TGTGCCAGCAGTCCGGCTCGGACTAGCGGGACCAAGGCCGGCGAGACCCAGTACTTC.

This rearrangement joins TRBV5-1 to TRBJ2-1; the match to TRBD2 covers 11 bases. The germline V gene encodes CDR1 SGHRS and CDR2 YFSETQ. The CDR3 runs 19 residues. V was clipped by 4 bases and J by 3 bases; unmatched bases: 15. The CDR3: CASSRTGGTSGIFYNEQFF. The CDR3 nucleotides read TGCGCCAGCAGCCGCACTGGGGGGACTAGCGGAATTTTCTACAATGAGCAGTTCTTC. Full variable domain (rest looked up from reference TRBV5-1 and TRBJ2-1): KAGVTQTPRYLIKTRGQQVTLSCSPISGHRSVSWYQQTPGQGLQFLFEYFSETQRNKGNFPGRFSGRQFSNSRSEMNVSTLELGDSALYLCASSRTGGTSGIFYNEQFFGPGTRLTVL.

V usage is TRBV7-3 and J usage is TRBJ2-3, with 10 bases that match TRBD2. CDR3 length equals 17 residues. Trimming at V came to 2 bases and at J to 3 bases, leaving 8 bases not matched to a gene. Germline lookup yields CDR1 SGHTA and CDR2 FQGTGA. The CDR3 region is CASSLRASGSWTDTQYF. The CDR3 DNA reads TGTGCCAGCAGCTTACGGGCTAGCGGGAGCTGGACAGATACGCAGTATTTT. The variable domain in full, completed from reference TRBV7-3 and TRBJ2-3, reads GAGVSQTPSNKVTEKGKYVELRCDPISGHTALYWYRQSLGQGPEFLIYFQGTGAADDSGLPNDRFFAVRPEGSVSTLKIQRTERGDSAVYLCASSLRASGSWTDTQYFGPGTRLTVL.

J is TRBJ1-5 and V is TRBV30; D unresolved. Germline CDR1 reads GTSNPN; CDR2 reads SVGIG (reference sequence). The CDR3 covers 14 residues. Trimming took off 2 bases at V and 6 bases at J, with 14 bases between the two ends. Written as DNA, the CDR3 is TGTGCCTGGAGTACTCAGCCTGGCGGTCAGCCCCAGCATTTT. Translated, it gives CAWSTQPGGQPQHF.

This sequence joins TRBV11-2 and TRBJ2-1; tentatively, D is TRBD2 (6 bases). Trimming removed 1 base from V and 0 bases from J, with 16 bases in between. The CDR3 spans 18 residues. The V gene's germline CDR1 is SGHAT and CDR2 FQNNGV. CDR3 sequence: CASSLGAGGSSSYNEQFF. The CDR3 nucleotides read TGTGCCAGCAGCTTAGGGGCCGGGGGATCGAGCTCCTACAATGAGCAGTTCTTC.

The V call is TRBV15, the J call TRBJ2-5; TRBD1 is a possible D gene (6 bases). CDR3 length: 13 amino acids. With 9 bases removed from V and 1 base from J, the gap between germline ends came to 12 bases. CDR1 is LNHNV and CDR2 is YYDKDF in the germline V gene (reference sequence). The CDR3 DNA reads as TGTGCCACTAGTGGCAGGGGCCAAGAGACCCAGTACTTC. It encodes CATSGRGQETQYF.

The chain carries TRBV9 and TRBJ2-5; 12 nucleotides align to TRBD1. After removal of 4 bases from V and 5 bases from J, the junction contained 12 bases not matched to a gene. Per the germline V gene, CDR1 is SGDLS and CDR2 is YYNGEE. The length of the CDR3 is 17 residues. The chain's CDR3 is CASSTFGTGGGLETQYF. In DNA form, the CDR3 reads TGTGCCAGCAGCACCTTCGGGACAGGGGGCGGATTGGAGACCCAGTACTTC.

This chain uses TRBV10-3 with TRBJ1-2, with D possibly TRBD1 on 6 matching bases. The CDR3 is 14 residues long. CDR1 is ENHRY and CDR2 is SYGVKD in the germline V gene. Trimming took 5 bases from V and 1 from J, leaving 11 bases between them. The CDR3 DNA follows: TGTGCCATCAGTCAGGACAGTTTTAACTATGGCTACACCTTC. Translation gives CAISQDSFNYGYTF.

The chain carries TRBV30 and TRBJ1-1; 7 bases align to TRBD1. Germline CDR1 and CDR2: GTSNPN and SVGIG (reference sequence). The CDR3 spans 15 residues. Losses at the gene ends were 3 bases for V and 4 bases for J; bases not matched to a gene: 11. CDR3 sequence (DNA): TGTGCCTGGAGGTTCCGACAGGGCGTGAGCACTGAAGCTTTCTTT. Translation: CAWRFRQGVSTEAFF. The whole variable domain, filled in from reference TRBV30 and TRBJ1-1, reads SQTIHQWPATLVQPVGSPLSLECTVEGTSNPNLYWYRQAAGRGLQLLFYSVGIGQISSEVPQNLSASRPQDRQFILSSKKLLLSDSGFYLCAWRFRQGVSTEAFFGQGTRLTVV.

J is TRBJ2-1 and V is TRBV6-5; 7 nucleotides line up with TRBD2. With V trimmed by 5 bases and J by 6 bases, 4 bases remained unmatched. This CDR3 is built from 13 residues. Per germline, CDR1 MNHEY and CDR2 SVGAGI. The DNA for the CDR3 is TGTGCCAGCAGTCAGACTAGCTCCAATGAGCAGTTCTTC. Its protein product is CASSQTSSNEQFF.

The chain recombines TRBV5-1 with TRBJ2-1, with D possibly TRBD1 on 5 matching bases. This CDR3 spans 17 amino acids. In germline, CDR1 is SGHRS, CDR2 YFSETQ. Trimming cost V 0 bases and J 0 bases, with 13 bases left between them. The CDR3 is CASSLAPSDSSYNEQFF. CDR3 DNA sequence: TGCGCCAGCAGCTTGGCTCCCTCCGACAGCTCCTACAATGAGCAGTTCTTC. The full variable domain, with the rest looked up from reference TRBV5-1 and TRBJ2-1, is KAGVTQTPRYLIKTRGQQVTLSCSPISGHRSVSWYQQTPGQGLQFLFEYFSETQRNKGNFPGRFSGRQFSNSRSEMNVSTLELGDSALYLCASSLAPSDSSYNEQFFGPGTRLTVL.